These 21 T cell receptor beta chains were all obtained from the same sample, sequenced in a study of blood T cells in healthy people across ages. Primers used in a second PCR of about 7 to 12 cycles were a sample-barcoded 5' primer and a J-beta primer mix. TCRdb analysed the 5' RACE reads with MiXCR anew, one entry per CDR3 protein. The table includes some 920,000 distinct CDR3 sequences, about 51% detected once. Sequencing was performed on blood. These receptors came from a woman aged 55-69 years in good health.

This clonotype was counted a single time. This chain uses TRBV11-2 with TRBJ2-7; 10 bases are shared with TRBD2. This CDR3 has 17 amino acids. J was trimmed by 3 bases and V by 2 bases; bases with no gene match: 10. Germline CDR1 SGHAT, CDR2 FQNNGV. The CDR3 DNA reads as TGTGCCAGCAGCTTAAGGGCTAGCGGGAGTGGAGGCTACGAGCAGTACTTC. It specifies CASSLRASGSGGYEQYF. The whole variable domain, filled in from reference TRBV11-2 and TRBJ2-7, reads EAGVAQSPRYKIIEKRQSVAFWCNPISGHATLYWYQQILGQGPKLLIQFQNNGVVDDSQLPKDRFSAERLKGVDSTLKIQPAKLEDSAVYLCASSLRASGSGGYEQYFGPGTRLTVT.

The chain couples TRBV7-3 to TRBJ2-3; 11 bases align to TRBD2. This CDR3 contains 16 residues. J lost 9 bases, V lost 4 bases, and 12 bases had no gene match. Per germline, CDR1 SGHTA and CDR2 FQGTGA. The CDR3 coding sequence is TGTGCCAGCAGCTCCGTAGCGGGAGGGGGCTTAAAAACGCAGTATTTT. Translating it yields CASSSVAGGGLKTQYF.

J is TRBJ2-3 and V is TRBV18, with a possible D match to TRBD1 (6 bases). Germline CDR1 KGHSH, CDR2 LQKENI. V dropped 6 bases and J dropped 3 bases, with 19 bases sitting between them. CDR3 length equals 16 residues. The CDR3 DNA reads as TGTGCCAGCTCGCACGAACAGGGAGCCGTGACAGATACGCAGTATTTT. It is translated as CASSHEQGAVTDTQYF.

This clonotype was detected only a few times. Written as DNA, the CDR3 is TGTGCCAGCAAACGGACTAGCGGGACCTACGAGCAGTACTTC. Translation: CASKRTSGTYEQYF. This rearrangement joins TRBV12-3 or TRBV12-4 to TRBJ2-7; 12 bases agree with TRBD2. With 7 bases clipped from V and 2 bases from J, the junction kept 3 bases outside the gene matches. The CDR3 is made up of 14 amino acids.

This clonotype was counted a few times. The chain is built from TRBV5-4 and TRBJ1-1, with D possibly being TRBD1 (5 bases). Trimming pared 4 bases from V and 0 bases from J, leaving 13 bases between. The CDR3 runs 15 residues. Germline CDR1 SGHNT, CDR2 YYREEE (reference sequence). CDR3 region: CASSPGGRVNTEAFF. CDR3 in DNA: TGTGCCAGCAGCCCGGGGGGACGGGTGAACACTGAAGCTTTCTTT. The variable domain in full, completed from reference TRBV5-4 and TRBJ1-1, reads ETGVTQSPTHLIKTRGQQVTLRCSSQSGHNTVSWYQQALGQGPQFIFQYYREEENGRGNFPPRFSGLQFPNYSSELNVNALELDDSALYLCASSPGGRVNTEAFFGQGTRLTVV.

The rearrangement uses TRBV7-9 and TRBJ1-2, with TRBD1 matching over 9 bases. Trimming took 5 bases from V and 4 from J; bases not matched to a gene: 8. The CDR3 runs to 15 residues. Germline loops: CDR1 SEHNR, CDR2 FQNEAQ (reference sequence). The CDR3 DNA reads TGTGCCAGCAGCAACGGGACAGGGTGGATCTATGGCTACACCTTC. Its translation: CASSNGTGWIYGYTF.

The chain joins TRBV20-1 to TRBJ2-7, with TRBD2 matching 7 bases. The CDR3 has 13 residues. The germline V gene encodes CDR1 DFQATT and CDR2 SNEGSKA (reference sequence). Losses at the gene ends were 3 bases for V and 2 bases for J; bases not matched to a gene: 4. The CDR3 nucleotides read TGCAGTGCTAGCCCTGGACTAGCCTACGAGCAGTACTTC. Protein product: CSASPGLAYEQYF.

The chain has TRBV6-5 and TRBJ1-6; D is possibly TRBD1 (5 bases). Trimming left V 0 bases short and J 8 bases short, with 14 bases between. Per germline, CDR1 MNHEY and CDR2 SVGAGI. This CDR3 has 16 amino acids. The CDR3 DNA reads TGTGCCAGCAGTTACTCGCCTTACGTGGGGGATTCACCCCTCCACTTT. Translation: CASSYSPYVGDSPLHF.

CDR3 region: CAISAGRATDTQYF. CDR3 DNA: TGTGCCATCAGCGCGGGACGAGCCACAGATACGCAGTATTTT. The J gene is TRBJ2-3, the V gene TRBV10-3; tentative D call: TRBD2 (6 bases). Germline values: CDR1 ENHRY, CDR2 SYGVKD. This CDR3 is 14 amino acids long. The V end lost 6 bases, the J end lost 2 bases, and 12 bases lay between the germline ends.

In this sample, this clonotype turned up a few times. This sequence joins TRBV12-3 or TRBV12-4 and TRBJ2-7; a possible D gene is TRBD1 (7 bases). Trimming cost V 3 bases and J 4 bases, with 22 bases left between them. The CDR3 runs to 17 residues. The chain's CDR3 is CASSFSFGGGTEYEQYF. The CDR3 region has the DNA TGTGCCAGCAGTTTCAGCTTTGGGGGCGGGACAGAATACGAGCAGTACTTC.

This clonotype was seen more than once but under ten times. J is TRBJ2-5 and V is TRBV12-3 or TRBV12-4, with 15 bases matching TRBD2. CDR3 size: 15 residues. J gave up 5 bases and V 7 bases, and 5 bases lay outside the gene matches. CDR3 protein: CASTTGLAGGETQYF. The CDR3 region has the DNA TGTGCCAGCACCACAGGACTAGCGGGAGGGGAGACCCAGTACTTC.

A remark on this clonotype: An end of the junction does not agree with germline; a read error may underlie this. V usage is TRBV25-1 and J usage is TRBJ2-1; tentative D call: TRBD1 (6 bases). CDR3 length: 15 amino acids. Germline loops: CDR1 MGHDK, CDR2 SYGVNS. CDR3 region: CASRNRVSSYSEQFF. For the CDR3, the DNA is TGTGCCAGCCGAAACAGGGTTAGCTCCTACAGTGAGCAGTTCTTC.

Details on this clonotype: Relative to the germline gene, one junction end is altered; a read error may explain this. This chain links TRBV27 with TRBJ2-5; TRBD2 matches at 9 bases. The DNA end lines up better with TRBJ2-7; the J call may be wrong. Germline V gene data show CDR1 as MNHEY and CDR2 as SMNVEV (reference sequence). This CDR3 is built from 14 residues. CDR3 sequence reads: CTSSSIAGVHEQYF. The CDR3 DNA is TGTACCAGCAGCAGTATAGCGGGAGTCCACGAGCAGTACTTC.

The chain couples TRBV7-9 to TRBJ1-5, with a possible D match to TRBD1 (6 bases). CDR3 length equals 12 residues. Trimming took 5 bases from V and 14 from J, leaving 16 bases between them. The germline V gene has CDR1 SEHNR and CDR2 FQNEAQ (reference sequence). The DNA for the CDR3 is TGTGCCAGCAGCCTCGACAGGAATCCGGAGCATTTT. Amino acid sequence: CASSLDRNPEHF.

The chain recombines TRBV28 with TRBJ2-3, with a possible D match to TRBD2 (7 bases). The CDR3 is 16 amino acids. The germline gives CDR1 MDHEN, CDR2 SYDVKM. Trimming cost V 3 bases and J 5 bases, with 18 bases left between them. In DNA, the CDR3 is TGTGCCAGCAGTTTGCCCCTCGGGGGGCGACGAGATACGCAGTATTTT. Protein product: CASSLPLGGRRDTQYF.

The chain combines TRBV20-1 with TRBJ2-7; 7 nucleotides line up with TRBD1. This CDR3 spans 13 amino acids. Germline trimming cut 4 bases from V and 3 bases from J; bases unmatched to any gene: 6. CDR1 DFQATT and CDR2 SNEGSKA come from the germline V gene (reference sequence). CDR3 sequence: CSAIGTDLYEQYF. The CDR3 DNA reads TGCAGTGCTATAGGGACAGATCTCTACGAGCAGTACTTC.

The chain carries TRBV7-2 and TRBJ1-1, with TRBD1 matching over 7 bases. Looked up from germline, CDR1 is SGHTA and CDR2 is FQGNSA. This CDR3 is built from 14 residues. V shed 6 bases, J shed 1 base, and the junction held 5 bases outside the gene matches. The CDR3 is CASRSQGRNTEAFF. CDR3 in DNA: TGTGCCAGCAGATCACAGGGGAGGAACACTGAAGCTTTCTTT.

The CDR3 reads CASSLVGAGGNEQFF. DNA for the CDR3: TGCGCCAGCAGCTTGGTGGGGGCCGGAGGGAATGAGCAGTTCTTC. The chain combines TRBV5-1 with TRBJ2-1; D possibly uses TRBD1 or TRBD2 (6 bases each). V lost 0 bases and J lost 7, with 14 bases in between. The V gene's germline CDR1 is SGHRS and CDR2 YFSETQ. This CDR3 is 15 amino acids long.

The J gene is TRBJ2-5, the V gene TRBV2; TRBD2 aligns across 12 bases. The CDR3 extends over 14 amino acids. The V and J ends lost 7 bases and 7 bases, in that order; junction bases with no gene match: 7. CDR1 SNHLY and CDR2 FYNNEI come from the germline V gene. CDR3 in amino acids: CASTSGRVRGTQYF. CDR3 DNA sequence: TGTGCCAGCACTAGCGGGAGGGTCCGAGGGACCCAGTACTTC.

This clonotype occurred a few times. This chain links TRBV4-1 with TRBJ2-7; tentative D call: TRBD1 (6 bases). Gene TRBJ2-5 matches the end of the DNA better, so the J call may be wrong. Germline V CDR1 and CDR2: MGHRA, YSYEKL. The CDR3 is made up of 15 amino acids. The DNA of the CDR3 is TGCGCCAGCAGCCAAGGGACAGAAACTTGGGAGACCCAGTACTTC. This encodes CASSQGTETWETQYF.

This clonotype came up a few times. The V gene is TRBV24-1, the J gene TRBJ2-3, with D unclear. The CDR3 extends over 13 amino acids. Trimming cost V 5 bases and J 4 bases, with 9 bases left between them. Germline assignment: CDR1 KGHDR and CDR2 SFDVKD. CDR3 sequence (DNA): TGTGCCACCAGTGGATACCCGTCAGATACGCAGTATTTT. This codes for CATSGYPSDTQYF.